Presented here are 10 T cell receptor beta chains from one specimen sequenced in a study of vaccination effects on CD4 cells after COVID-19. The protocol was immunoSEQ multiplex PCR, while the TCRdb copy is restricted to in-frame clones and leaves out a portion. The data show tens of thousands of clones, with 73% seen just once and around 26% held by the top ten. Their antigens are not known. Pools of viral peptides were used by the ViraFEST assay to expand antigen-specific CD4+ T cells ahead of sequencing. Following an approximately ten-day culture, CD4+ T cells were purified. None of the vaccinated had previously contracted SARS-CoV-2, and their nucleocapsid antibodies tested negative. This specimen consisted of CD4+ T cells from PBMCs cultured with HCoV-OC43 spike peptides, obtained before COVID-19 vaccination. Indicated subset: HCoV-OC43 spike overlapping peptide pool stimulation. Every receptor here comes from a human donor who received a COVID-19 vaccine.

This chain links TRBV25-1 with TRBJ1-2, with 12 positions matching TRBD1. The CDR3 has 15 amino acids. With V trimmed by 2 bases and J by 2 bases, 0 bases remained unmatched. CDR1 is MGHDK and CDR2 is SYGVNS in the germline V gene. The CDR3 region is CASSEGTGGNYGYTF. Written as DNA, the CDR3 is TGTGCCAGCAGTGAAGGGACAGGGGGCAACTATGGCTACACCTTC.

The chain couples TRBV5-1 to TRBJ1-5, with D perhaps matching TRBD1 (6 bases). Between the trimmed V and J ends, which lost 4 bases and 0 bases, there was a span of 11 bases. The germline CDR1 and CDR2 sequences are SGHRS and YFSETQ. The CDR3 loop spans 15 amino acids. CDR3 sequence reads: CASSAGVNSNQPQHF. The CDR3 nucleotides are TGCGCCAGCAGCGCAGGGGTTAATAGCAATCAGCCCCAGCATTTT.

The J gene is TRBJ2-5, the V gene TRBV29-1; D possibly matches TRBD1 or TRBD2 (5 bases each). CDR1 SQVTM and CDR2 ANQGSEA come from the germline V gene. Trimming shortened V by 6 bases and J by 5 bases, and 16 bases separated the two germline ends. The CDR3 has 13 amino acids. This CDR3 reads CSVDPRGAETQYF. CDR3 in DNA: TGCAGCGTGGACCCCCGGGGCGCGGAGACCCAGTACTTC.

The gene calls are TRBV27 and TRBJ2-7; the D is unclear. V shed 6 bases and J shed 2 bases, with 17 bases lying between them. This CDR3 region has 15 residues. In germline, CDR1 is MNHEY, CDR2 SMNVEV (reference sequence). The CDR3 DNA reads TGTGCCAGCAGACCGTCCCGGAGCAGACCCTACGAGCAGTACTTC. Protein: CASRPSRSRPYEQYF.

This chain uses TRBV6-5 with TRBJ2-7; 7 bases fit TRBD2. The CDR3 extends over 15 amino acids. The ends lost 5 bases at V and 3 bases at J; junction bases unmatched: 10. Germline CDR1 reads MNHEY; CDR2 reads SVGAGI. The CDR3 reads CASSREAASGYEQYF. The CDR3 bases are TGTGCCAGCAGTCGGGAGGCCGCATCGGGCTACGAGCAGTACTTC.

The chain's CDR3 is CASSRGTPQVQFYEQYF. The CDR3 region has the DNA TGTGCCAGCAGTCGGGGGACTCCTCAGGTCCAATTCTACGAGCAGTACTTC. The chain recombines TRBV6-2 or TRBV6-3 with TRBJ2-7; the D gene is possibly TRBD2 (6 bases). Germline V gene sequence: CDR1 MNHEY, CDR2 SVGEGT. V gave up 5 bases and J gave up 3 bases, with 23 bases separating them. This CDR3 comprises 17 residues.

Here the CDR3 DNA reads TGTGCCAGCAGCCGTGGAGGGGACACCGGGGAGCTGTTTTTT. It codes for CASSRGGDTGELFF. The chain employs TRBV3-1 (or the pseudogene TRBV3-2) and TRBJ2-2; TRBD2 might be the D (6 bases). The germline V gene has CDR1 LGHDT and CDR2 YNNKEL (reference sequence). The CDR3 loop spans 14 amino acids. V was shortened by 4 bases and J by 3 bases, with 9 bases between the two germline ends.

The V gene is TRBV7-6, the J gene TRBJ1-5, with TRBD1 matching 8 bases. The CDR3 spans 15 residues. V lost 5 bases, J lost 4 bases, and 7 bases stayed unmatched. Germline V gives CDR1 SGHVS, CDR2 FNYEAQ. The DNA for the CDR3 is TGTGCCAGCAGCCAAGGACAGGGTCGGAATCAGCCCCAGCATTTT. Translated, it gives CASSQGQGRNQPQHF.

V usage is TRBV18 and J usage is TRBJ1-2; 12 bases agree with TRBD1. Per the germline V gene, CDR1 is KGHSH and CDR2 is LQKENI. Unmatched junction bases numbered 4, after V lost 2 bases and J lost 9 bases. This CDR3 is 14 amino acids long. The CDR3 loop is CASSPGTGGGRYTF. The CDR3 region has the DNA TGTGCCAGCTCACCAGGGACAGGGGGCGGCCGCTACACCTTC.

The sample holds one count of this clone. V gene TRBV9 combines with J gene TRBJ1-1; possible D gene TRBD1, 5 bases. V was cut by 4 bases and J by 1 base, with 14 bases left in between. Looked up from germline, CDR1 is SGDLS and CDR2 is YYNGEE. This CDR3 is 15 amino acids long. The CDR3 region is CASSSPGPPNTEAFF. The CDR3 DNA follows: TGTGCCAGCAGCTCTCCGGGACCTCCGAACACTGAAGCTTTCTTT.